One and the same sample provided the 25 T cell receptor beta chains below, sequenced in a study of cytomegalovirus exposure and HLA in healthy donors (dated 2017 in TCRdb). Library construction relied on the immunoSEQ multiplex PCR assay. For the multiplex PCR, a mixture combining 60 forward primers for TCR Vbeta segments and 13 reverse primers for TCR Jbeta segments was used. TCRdb provides this immuneACCESS table in a form limited to in-frame rearrangements. Some clones are lacking; in checked studies, under half of them reflect an unresolved V gene, and why the rest are absent is not known. A total of 80,000 to 130,000 clones appear in this sample, around 83% of them only once. The ten largest clones take up more than 0.95% of the sample. Sequenced material: PBMCs. These receptor sequences come from a woman in her late teens or twenties in good health and CMV-seronegative.

The chain has TRBV6-1 and TRBJ2-7; 9 bases line up with TRBD1. There are 13 residues in the CDR3. The V and J ends lost 8 bases and 1 base, in that order; junction bases with no gene match: 3. CDR1 and CDR2 (germline): MNHNS, SASEGT. In nucleotides, the CDR3 is TGTGCCAGCTACGACAGGGGGTCCTACGAGCAGTACTTC. Translation gives CASYDRGSYEQYF.

The chain joins TRBV11-2 to TRBJ1-3; no clear D gene. The CDR3 is 13 residues long. V was pared by 1 base and J by 2 bases, with 3 bases between. Germline assignment: CDR1 SGHAT and CDR2 FQNNGV. The CDR3 sequence: CASSLGPGNTIYF. The CDR3, as DNA: TGTGCCAGCAGCTTAGGGCCTGGAAACACCATATATTTT.

V is TRBV7-2 and J is TRBJ2-1, with 11 bases aligning to TRBD2. CDR1 and CDR2 (germline): SGHTA, FQGNSA. The trim removed 4 bases at V and 2 bases at J, leaving 1 base unmatched. The CDR3 totals 15 residues. The CDR3 loop reads CASSSSGGPYNEQFF. The DNA of the CDR3 is TGTGCCAGCAGCTCTAGCGGGGGGCCCTACAATGAGCAGTTCTTC.

The chain uses TRBV5-1 and TRBJ2-7; 11 bases line up with TRBD2. Germline CDR1 reads SGHRS; CDR2 reads YFSETQ. This CDR3 is 19 amino acids long. The V gene end was trimmed by 0 bases and the J gene end by 4 bases; junction bases not matched to a gene: 15. CDR3 sequence reads: CASSLAPGLAESYRYEQYF. CDR3 nucleotides: TGCGCCAGCAGCTTGGCTCCGGGACTAGCGGAATCCTACCGATACGAGCAGTACTTC.

The rearrangement links TRBV10-2 to TRBJ1-1, with D perhaps matching TRBD1 (6 bases). Germline assignment: CDR1 WSHSY and CDR2 SAAADI. V was trimmed by 2 bases and J by 0 bases, leaving 19 bases between them. CDR3 length: 18 amino acids. This CDR3 reads CASSEAPLDSWMNTEAFF. The DNA for the CDR3 is TGCGCCAGCAGTGAGGCACCACTGGACAGCTGGATGAACACTGAAGCTTTCTTT.

The genes are TRBV6-6 and TRBJ2-7, with D perhaps matching TRBD2 (6 bases). V lost 2 bases and J lost 4, with 15 bases in between. Germline lookup yields CDR1 MNHNY and CDR2 SVGAGI (reference sequence). The CDR3 is 15 amino acids. The CDR3 region has the DNA TGTGCCAGCAGTTACGGTCGGGGACTGGGATACGAGCAGTACTTC. It codes for CASSYGRGLGYEQYF.

The chain has TRBV19 and TRBJ2-5, with 8 bases lining up with TRBD1. The CDR3 has 16 amino acids. Unmatched junction bases numbered 13, after V lost 4 bases and J lost 6 bases. The germline CDR1 and CDR2 sequences are LNHDA and SQIVND (reference sequence). The DNA of the CDR3 is TGTGCCAGTAGTACCCCAAACGGACAGGGAGGAAAGACCCAGTACTTC. This encodes CASSTPNGQGGKTQYF.

The chain carries TRBV5-6 and TRBJ2-3; 9 positions match TRBD2. This CDR3 is 17 amino acids long. Per the germline V gene, CDR1 is SGHDT and CDR2 is YYEEEE. Trimming took 0 bases from V and 3 from J; bases not matched to a gene: 8. CDR3 sequence: CASSLVVETSGTDTQYF. CDR3 DNA: TGTGCCAGCAGCTTGGTGGTCGAGACTAGCGGAACAGATACGCAGTATTTT.

The chain combines TRBV19 with TRBJ1-3; TRBD1 aligns across 9 bases. This CDR3 is 15 amino acids long. CDR1 and CDR2 from the germline V gene are LNHDA and SQIVND (reference sequence). V lost 3 bases, J lost 3 bases, and 3 bases stayed unmatched. As DNA, the CDR3 is TGTGCCAGTAGTATGAGGACAGGGGTTGGAAACACCATATATTTT. This translates into CASSMRTGVGNTIYF.

The chain uses TRBV11-2 and TRBJ2-3; D may be TRBD2 (7 bases). This CDR3 is built from 16 residues. The germline V gene encodes CDR1 SGHAT and CDR2 FQNNGV. The V gene lost 1 base and the J gene lost 5 bases, with 16 bases spanning the gap. CDR3 sequence: CASSLVAGGRGDTQYF. The DNA of the CDR3 is TGTGCCAGCAGCTTAGTCGCCGGGGGGCGGGGAGATACGCAGTATTTT.

This clone came up once. The J gene is TRBJ2-3, the V gene TRBV9; weak D call: TRBD1 (6 bases). The CDR3 runs to 16 residues. Germline V gene sequence: CDR1 SGDLS, CDR2 YYNGEE. The V and J ends lost 2 bases and 0 bases respectively, with 13 bases between them. In DNA, the CDR3 is TGTGCCAGCAGCGTCCTACAGGGAGAGAGCACAGATACGCAGTATTTT. As protein: CASSVLQGESTDTQYF.

CDR3 bases: TGTGCCAGCAGTCGGGATGGCCCCTACGAGCAGTACTTC. Translated: CASSRDGPYEQYF. The chain combines TRBV28 with TRBJ2-7; D possibly corresponds to TRBD2 (5 bases). The length of the CDR3 is 13 residues. V shed 5 bases and J shed 2 bases, with 10 bases lying between them. The germline V gene has CDR1 MDHEN and CDR2 SYDVKM.

The genes are TRBV19 and TRBJ2-3; 8 bases agree with TRBD2. The germline V gene encodes CDR1 LNHDA and CDR2 SQIVND (reference sequence). V lost 2 bases, J lost 0 bases, and 4 bases stayed unmatched. The CDR3 is 16 residues long. The CDR3 reads CASSISSGVSTDTQYF. CDR3 DNA: TGTGCCAGTAGTATAAGTAGCGGGGTTAGCACAGATACGCAGTATTTT.

This clone has a single count. V gene TRBV5-1 combines with J gene TRBJ1-5; 7 bases line up with TRBD1. The CDR3 extends over 15 amino acids. With 0 bases clipped from V and 4 bases from J, the junction kept 4 bases outside the gene matches. The V gene's germline CDR1 is SGHRS and CDR2 YFSETQ. CDR3 coding DNA: TGCGCCAGCAGCTTGGGGGACAGACTTAATCAGCCCCAGCATTTT. Its translation is CASSLGDRLNQPQHF.

V usage is TRBV2 and J usage is TRBJ1-6, with D possibly TRBD1 on 6 matching bases. Germline CDR1 is SNHLY and CDR2 is FYNNEI. The CDR3 is 14 amino acids. V gave up 3 bases and J gave up 4 bases, with 7 bases separating them. The CDR3 coding sequence is TGTGCCAGCAGTGAGGGACAATATAATTCACCCCTCCACTTT. Residues: CASSEGQYNSPLHF.

The chain joins TRBV2 to TRBJ2-5; perhaps TRBD2 as D (6 bases). The CDR3 loop spans 13 amino acids. CDR1 is SNHLY and CDR2 is FYNNEI in the germline V gene. V was trimmed by 6 bases and J by 5 bases, leaving 13 bases between them. The CDR3 DNA reads as TGTGCCAGCAGGGGGCTAGCGAAGGAGACCCAGTACTTC. Its protein is CASRGLAKETQYF.

The chain recombines TRBV9 with TRBJ1-5; possibly TRBD1 for D (6 bases). V gave up 4 bases and J gave up 5 bases, with 16 bases separating them. CDR3 size: 15 residues. Germline lookup yields CDR1 SGDLS and CDR2 YYNGEE. The CDR3 region has the DNA TGTGCCAGCAGCAGGGGTGGGGACACCGATCAGCCCCAGCATTTT. This encodes CASSRGGDTDQPQHF.

V is TRBV2 and J is TRBJ2-7, with D uncertain. The V and J ends lost 8 bases and 13 bases respectively, with 21 bases between them. The CDR3 is 12 residues long. The germline CDR1 and CDR2 sequences are SNHLY and FYNNEI. The CDR3 spells CASAASLTVGYF. CDR3 in DNA: TGTGCCAGCGCGGCATCATTGACGGTTGGTTACTTC.

This chain uses TRBV6-5 with TRBJ1-1; D possibly corresponds to TRBD1 (5 bases). The CDR3 covers 13 residues. The V and J ends lost 6 bases and 5 bases respectively, with 13 bases between them. Germline values: CDR1 MNHEY, CDR2 SVGAGI. CDR3 bases: TGTGCCAGCAGACGACCCGGGACTACTGAAGCTTTCTTT. It is translated as CASRRPGTTEAFF.

The J gene is TRBJ1-4, the V gene TRBV6-6; D gene unclear. The germline V and J ends were trimmed by 2 bases and 8 bases, with 15 bases remaining between them. In germline, CDR1 is MNHNY, CDR2 SVGAGI (reference sequence). The CDR3 length is 15 residues. CDR3 DNA: TGTGCCAGCAGTTACGGGAGGGCGGCAATCGAAAAACTGTTTTTT. Protein: CASSYGRAAIEKLFF.

This rearrangement joins TRBV15 to TRBJ2-2, with 7 positions matching TRBD1. Germline V gives CDR1 LNHNV, CDR2 YYDKDF (reference sequence). Trimming at V came to 0 bases and at J to 4 bases, leaving 8 bases not matched to a gene. This CDR3 spans 17 amino acids. The CDR3 sequence is CATSRDSGTAITGELFF. CDR3 sequence (DNA): TGTGCCACCAGCAGAGACTCCGGGACAGCGATCACCGGGGAGCTGTTTTTT.

The chain combines TRBV27 with TRBJ2-7, with D maybe TRBD2 (6 bases). V lost 8 bases, J lost 6 bases, and 20 bases lay in between. CDR3 length: 14 residues. The V gene's germline CDR1 is MNHEY and CDR2 SMNVEV (reference sequence). DNA of the CDR3: TGTGCCAGCCATCTTTCCGGGAGTAGGGGCGAGCAGTACTTC. This codes for CASHLSGSRGEQYF.

The V call is TRBV4-2, the J call TRBJ1-6, with D perhaps TRBD1 (5 bases). Germline assignment: CDR1 LGHNA and CDR2 YNFKEQ. The ends were cut back, 0 bases at V and 14 bases at J, with 32 bases in the middle. The CDR3 consists of 20 residues. This chain's CDR3 is CASSQESGGRPFQPKGSLHF. CDR3 DNA sequence: TGTGCCAGCAGCCAAGAGTCCGGGGGTCGCCCCTTTCAGCCCAAGGGGTCCCTCCACTTT.

The chain recombines TRBV9 with TRBJ2-3; 7 bases agree with TRBD2. Germline trimming cut 0 bases from V and 0 bases from J; bases unmatched to any gene: 4. This CDR3 region has 16 residues. CDR1 and CDR2 from the germline V gene are SGDLS and YYNGEE. DNA of the CDR3: TGTGCCAGCAGCGTAGAGGGCGGGGGTAGCACAGATACGCAGTATTTT. Its translation is CASSVEGGGSTDTQYF.

This chain connects TRBV23-1 to TRBJ2-1; 9 positions match TRBD1. TRBV23-1 qualifies as an ORF whose function is uncertain. J gave up 4 bases and V 6 bases, and 7 bases lay outside the gene matches. The CDR3 covers 15 residues. The CDR3 here is CASRTGQGWYNEQFF. CDR3 sequence (DNA): TGCGCCAGCAGAACCGGACAGGGGTGGTACAATGAGCAGTTCTTC.